This T cell receptor beta chain was sequenced for a study of cytomegalovirus exposure and HLA in healthy donors. About the research overall: The roughly 700 first-cohort repertoires and the 120 or so validation repertoires shared the same platform, a later analysis reported.

Produced via immunoSEQ multiplex PCR; TCRdb's table is partial and in-frame only. Of roughly 180,000 clones in the sample, around four fifths were seen once. This clone was seen just once. The donors were part of the approximately 120-subject validation cohort, which stood apart from the 666-subject first cohort. Germline V gene data show CDR1 as MDHEN and CDR2 as SYDVKM. The CDR3 runs to 14 residues. V lost 6 bases and J lost 3, with 14 bases in between. The origin of this receptor is a man younger than 35 in good health and CMV-seropositive. This chain joins TRBV28 and TRBJ1-1, with D tentatively TRBD1 (6 bases). Sequences were obtained from PBMCs. The CDR3 DNA follows: TGTGCCAGCAGCCCTGCGGGGGGCTACACTGAAGCTTTCTTT. Translating gives CASSPAGGYTEAFF.